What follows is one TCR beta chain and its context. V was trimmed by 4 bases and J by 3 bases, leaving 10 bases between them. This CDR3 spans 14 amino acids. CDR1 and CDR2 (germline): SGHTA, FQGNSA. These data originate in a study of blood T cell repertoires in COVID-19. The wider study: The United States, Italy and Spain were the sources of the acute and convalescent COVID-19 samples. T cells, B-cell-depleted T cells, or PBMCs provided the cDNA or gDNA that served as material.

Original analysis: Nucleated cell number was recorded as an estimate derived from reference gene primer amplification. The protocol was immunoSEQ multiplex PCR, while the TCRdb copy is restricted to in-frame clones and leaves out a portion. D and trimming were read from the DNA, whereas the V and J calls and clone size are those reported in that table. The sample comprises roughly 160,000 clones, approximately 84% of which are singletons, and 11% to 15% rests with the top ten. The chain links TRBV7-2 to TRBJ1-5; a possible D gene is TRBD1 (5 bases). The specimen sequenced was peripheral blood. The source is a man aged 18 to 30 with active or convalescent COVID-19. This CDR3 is CASSYRQTNQPQHF. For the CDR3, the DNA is TGTGCCAGCAGCTACCGACAGACCAATCAGCCCCAGCATTTT. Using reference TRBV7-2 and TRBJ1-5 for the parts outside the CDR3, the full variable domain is GAGVSQSPSNKVTEKGKDVELRCDPISGHTALYWYRQSLGQGLEFLIYFQGNSAPDKSGLPSDRFSAERTGGSVSTLTIQRTQQEDSAVYLCASSYRQTNQPQHFGDGTRLSIL.